Shown below are 9 T cell receptor beta chains from a single sample sequenced in a study of blood T cell repertoires in COVID-19 (dated by TCRdb to 2018 to 2020). Library creation used the immunoSEQ multiplex PCR assay. The immuneACCESS repertoire file appears here via TCRdb, limited to in-frame rearrangements. These files lack a portion of the clones; in checked studies, under half of the deficit traces to unresolved V genes, and the cause of the others is not known. Within this sample are about 180,000 clones, with roughly three quarters of them counted one time only. 10% to 15% of the sample comes from the top ten. The sample comprised peripheral blood. Receptors originate from a woman older than 75 with COVID-19, enrolled during active disease.

The chain joins TRBV5-5 to TRBJ2-3; 8 nucleotides agree with TRBD2. The CDR3 consists of 15 residues. V lost 4 bases to trimming and J lost 1 base; unmatched junction nucleotides: 5. Germline CDR1 SGHKS, CDR2 YYEKEE (reference sequence). DNA of the CDR3: TGTGCCAGCAGCCCACTAGCGGAGGGCACAGATACGCAGTATTTT. Protein: CASSPLAEGTDTQYF.

The chain recombines TRBV4-1 with TRBJ1-1, with TRBD1 as a possible D gene (5 bases). The germline gives CDR1 MGHRA, CDR2 YSYEKL. The CDR3 spans 15 residues. V lost 2 bases and J 3 bases, leaving 13 bases between the germline ends. The CDR3 DNA reads TGCGCCAGCAGCCAATCCGCAGGGAGGCACACTGAAGCTTTCTTT. Encoded protein: CASSQSAGRHTEAFF.

This clone was picked up one time. This rearrangement joins TRBV7-2 to TRBJ2-1, with 7 bases matching TRBD2. This CDR3 spans 12 amino acids. The V gene's germline CDR1 is SGHTA and CDR2 FQGNSA. The junction had 4 bases not matched to a gene; V was cut back by 5 bases and J by 9 bases. Here the CDR3 reads CASSLVAGEQFF. For the CDR3, the DNA is TGTGCCAGCAGCCTCGTAGCGGGTGAGCAGTTCTTC.

The chain has TRBV9 and TRBJ2-7; D possibly corresponds to TRBD1 (5 bases). Germline assignment: CDR1 SGDLS and CDR2 YYNGEE. The CDR3 runs to 15 residues. Trimming took 0 bases from V and 0 from J, leaving 10 bases between them. CDR3 sequence reads: CASSVDHRSSYEQYF. The DNA for the CDR3 is TGTGCCAGCAGCGTAGATCACAGGAGCTCCTACGAGCAGTACTTC.

This chain connects TRBV5-4 to TRBJ1-2, with TRBD1 identical over 9 bases. The CDR3 sequence is 14 residues long. The ends lost 5 bases at V and 4 bases at J; junction bases unmatched: 6. Germline assignment: CDR1 SGHNT and CDR2 YYREEE (reference sequence). The CDR3 DNA reads as TGTGCCAGCAGGGGGGGACAGGGTTTCTATGGCTACACCTTC. Translation: CASRGGQGFYGYTF.

This rearrangement joins TRBV10-3 to TRBJ1-4, with 9 nucleotides matching TRBD1. V shed 6 bases and J 5 bases; nucleotides not matched to a gene: 4. The CDR3 extends over 14 amino acids. Looked up from germline, CDR1 is ENHRY and CDR2 is SYGVKD. The DNA for the CDR3 is TGTGCCATCAGCAACAGGGGGCTCAATGAAAAACTGTTTTTT. It specifies CAISNRGLNEKLFF.

This chain uses TRBV24-1 with TRBJ2-5; the match to TRBD2 covers 8 bases. The CDR3 consists of 16 residues. Germline trimming cut 3 bases from V and 5 bases from J; bases unmatched to any gene: 10. Germline CDR1 and CDR2: KGHDR and SFDVKD. CDR3 in amino acids: CATSDDFSGKLETQYF. The CDR3 coding sequence is TGTGCCACCAGTGATGATTTTAGCGGGAAGCTTGAGACCCAGTACTTC.

The chain carries TRBV7-8 and TRBJ1-1; perhaps TRBD1 as D (5 bases). Germline V lookup: CDR1 SGHVS, CDR2 FQNEAQ. V was trimmed by 1 base and J by 6 bases, leaving 15 bases between them. The CDR3 length is 15 residues. The CDR3 sequence: CASSLGRAGLPEAFF. As DNA, the CDR3 is TGTGCCAGCAGCTTAGGCCGGGCGGGACTCCCTGAAGCTTTCTTT.

This chain uses TRBV7-8 with TRBJ1-1; TRBD1 matches 9 bases. CDR3 length: 14 amino acids. J lost 5 bases, V lost 5 bases, and 6 bases had no gene match. Germline V gene sequence: CDR1 SGHVS, CDR2 FQNEAQ. The CDR3 DNA reads as TGTGCCAGCAGCCCACAGGGGGCGGGTACTGAAGCTTTCTTT. Translation: CASSPQGAGTEAFF.